The sequence of this T cell receptor (beta chain) was determined in a study of blood T cell repertoires in COVID-19. Overall study context: The United States, Italy and Spain were the sources of the acute and convalescent COVID-19 samples. T cells, B-cell-depleted T cells, or PBMCs supplied cDNA or gDNA.

In the authors' workflow: By means of reference gene primer amplification, nucleated cell counts were estimated. Assay used: immunoSEQ multiplex PCR; TCRdb lists only in-frame clones, some missing. V and J calls and clone size come straight from that table; D and trimming were deduced from the DNA. The data contain hundreds of thousands of clones, around nine tenths of them seen just once; the ten biggest clones take up under 3%. Trimming removed 1 base from V and 2 bases from J, with 12 bases in between. CDR1 and CDR2 (germline): SGHTA, FQGTGA. The CDR3 is made up of 16 amino acids. This receptor was obtained from a human donor in a cohort sampled during active COVID-19. The rearrangement joins TRBV7-3 to TRBJ2-1; D might be TRBD2 (6 bases). The sample consisted of peripheral blood. Here the CDR3 reads CASSLKWSGPYNEQFF. The CDR3 coding sequence is TGTGCCAGCAGCTTAAAGTGGAGCGGGCCCTACAATGAGCAGTTCTTC.